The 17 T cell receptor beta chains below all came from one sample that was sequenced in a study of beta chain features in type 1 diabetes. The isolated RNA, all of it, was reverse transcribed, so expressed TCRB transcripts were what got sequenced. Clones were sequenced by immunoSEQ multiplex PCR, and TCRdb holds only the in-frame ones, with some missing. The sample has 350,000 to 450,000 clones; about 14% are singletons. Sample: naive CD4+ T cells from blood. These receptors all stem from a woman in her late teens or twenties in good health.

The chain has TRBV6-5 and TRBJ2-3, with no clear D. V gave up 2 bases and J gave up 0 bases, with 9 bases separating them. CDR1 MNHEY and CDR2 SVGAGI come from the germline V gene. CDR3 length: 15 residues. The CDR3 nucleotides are TGTGCCAGCAGTTACCTTTTCCCTAGCACAGATACGCAGTATTTT. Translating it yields CASSYLFPSTDTQYF.

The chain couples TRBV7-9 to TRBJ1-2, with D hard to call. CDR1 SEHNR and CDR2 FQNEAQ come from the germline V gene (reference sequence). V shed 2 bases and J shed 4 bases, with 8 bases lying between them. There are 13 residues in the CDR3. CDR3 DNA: TGTGCCAGCAGCTTATCAGGCGTCTATGGCTACACCTTC. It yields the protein CASSLSGVYGYTF.

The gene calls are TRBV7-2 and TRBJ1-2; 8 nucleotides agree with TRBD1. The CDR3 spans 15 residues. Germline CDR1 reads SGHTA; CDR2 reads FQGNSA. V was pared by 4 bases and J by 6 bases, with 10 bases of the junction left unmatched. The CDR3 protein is CASSSLAGGRHGYTF. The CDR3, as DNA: TGTGCCAGCAGCTCTTTGGCAGGGGGCCGGCATGGCTACACCTTC. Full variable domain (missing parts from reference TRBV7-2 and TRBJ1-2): GAGVSQSPSNKVTEKGKDVELRCDPISGHTALYWYRQSLGQGLEFLIYFQGNSAPDKSGLPSDRFSAERTGGSVSTLTIQRTQQEDSAVYLCASSSLAGGRHGYTFGSGTRLTVV.

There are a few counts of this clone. Written as DNA, the CDR3 is TGTGCCAGCAGCACACTAGTTTACAATGAGCAGTTCTTC. It specifies CASSTLVYNEQFF. The chain employs TRBV6-5 and TRBJ2-1, with D possibly TRBD2 on 5 matching bases. The CDR3 is 13 amino acids. Germline V gives CDR1 MNHEY, CDR2 SVGAGI. V lost 6 bases, J lost 4 bases, and 10 bases lay in between.

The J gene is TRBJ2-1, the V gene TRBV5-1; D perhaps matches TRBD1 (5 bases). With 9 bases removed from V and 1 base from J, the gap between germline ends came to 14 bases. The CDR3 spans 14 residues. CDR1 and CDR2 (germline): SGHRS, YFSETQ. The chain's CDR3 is CATRQSLSYNEQFF. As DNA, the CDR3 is TGCGCCACTCGACAGTCCCTTTCCTACAATGAGCAGTTCTTC.

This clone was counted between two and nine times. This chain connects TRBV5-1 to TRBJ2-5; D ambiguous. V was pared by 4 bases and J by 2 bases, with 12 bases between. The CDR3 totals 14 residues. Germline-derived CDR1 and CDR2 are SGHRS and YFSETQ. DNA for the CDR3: TGCGCCAGCAGCCCTTTGCCAGGACAAGAGACCCAGTACTTC. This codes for CASSPLPGQETQYF.

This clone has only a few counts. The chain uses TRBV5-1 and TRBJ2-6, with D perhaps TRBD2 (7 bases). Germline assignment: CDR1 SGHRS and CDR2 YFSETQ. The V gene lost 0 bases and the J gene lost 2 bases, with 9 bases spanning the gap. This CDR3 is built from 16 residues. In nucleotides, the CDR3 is TGCGCCAGCAGCTTGGAAGGGGGGGCTGGGGCCAACGTCCTGACTTTC. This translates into CASSLEGGAGANVLTF.

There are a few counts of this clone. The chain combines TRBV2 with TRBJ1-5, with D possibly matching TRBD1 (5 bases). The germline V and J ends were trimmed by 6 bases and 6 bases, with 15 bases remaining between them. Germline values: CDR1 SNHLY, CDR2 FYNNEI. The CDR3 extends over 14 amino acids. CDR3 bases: TGTGCCAGCAGGGTGGAACAGGTTGCTCAGCCCCAGCATTTT. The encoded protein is CASRVEQVAQPQHF.

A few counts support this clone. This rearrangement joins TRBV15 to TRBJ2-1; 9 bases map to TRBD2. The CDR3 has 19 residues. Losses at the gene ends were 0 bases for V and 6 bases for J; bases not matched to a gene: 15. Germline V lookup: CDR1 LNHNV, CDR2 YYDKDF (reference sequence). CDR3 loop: CATSRDDPRGAGGSNEQFF. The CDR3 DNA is TGTGCCACCAGCAGAGATGACCCCCGGGGGGCGGGAGGGTCCAATGAGCAGTTCTTC.

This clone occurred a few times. CDR3 region: CASSFKQGGDYNEQFF. The CDR3 DNA follows: TGCGCCAGCAGCTTTAAACAGGGAGGGGACTACAATGAGCAGTTCTTC. J is TRBJ2-1 and V is TRBV5-1; tentative D call: TRBD2 (7 bases). Germline V gene data show CDR1 as SGHRS and CDR2 as YFSETQ. Trimming took 2 bases from V and 3 from J, leaving 15 bases between them. CDR3 size: 16 residues.

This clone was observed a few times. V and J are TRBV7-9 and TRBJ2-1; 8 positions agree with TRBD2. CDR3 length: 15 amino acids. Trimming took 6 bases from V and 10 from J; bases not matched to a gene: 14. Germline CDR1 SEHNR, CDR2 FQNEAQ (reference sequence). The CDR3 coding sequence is TGTGCCAGCAGTTTCGGCGCGGGAGGTCTTCGGGAGCAGTTCTTC. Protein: CASSFGAGGLREQFF.

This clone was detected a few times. Written as DNA, the CDR3 is TGCAGCGTTTCGGGACTAGCGGCTTACGAGCAGTACTTC. As protein: CSVSGLAAYEQYF. J is TRBJ2-7 and V is TRBV29-1, with TRBD2 matching 11 bases. The V gene's germline CDR1 is SQVTM and CDR2 ANQGSEA. The trim removed 5 bases at V and 4 bases at J, leaving 4 bases unmatched. The CDR3 runs 13 residues.

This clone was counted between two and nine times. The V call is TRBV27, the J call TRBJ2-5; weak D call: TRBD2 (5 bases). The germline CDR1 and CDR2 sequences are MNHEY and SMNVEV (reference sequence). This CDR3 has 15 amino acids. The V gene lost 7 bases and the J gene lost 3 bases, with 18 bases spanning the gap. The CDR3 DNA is TGTGCCAGCACCCTCCCGGGGTCACGTAAAGAGACCCAGTACTTC. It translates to CASTLPGSRKETQYF.

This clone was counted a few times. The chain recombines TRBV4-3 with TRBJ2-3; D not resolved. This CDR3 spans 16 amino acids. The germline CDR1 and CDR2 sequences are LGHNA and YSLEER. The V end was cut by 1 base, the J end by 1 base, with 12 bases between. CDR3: CASSQGAGMGTDTQYF. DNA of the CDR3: TGCGCCAGCAGCCAAGGCGCCGGTATGGGCACAGATACGCAGTATTTT.

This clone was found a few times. The CDR3 coding sequence is TGCAGCGGTCTATACACAGATACGCAGTATTTT. Translation gives CSGLYTDTQYF. The chain employs TRBV29-1 and TRBJ2-3; D uncertain. Looked up from germline, CDR1 is SQVTM and CDR2 is ANQGSEA. V lost 7 bases and J lost 2, with 7 bases in between. This CDR3 has 11 amino acids.

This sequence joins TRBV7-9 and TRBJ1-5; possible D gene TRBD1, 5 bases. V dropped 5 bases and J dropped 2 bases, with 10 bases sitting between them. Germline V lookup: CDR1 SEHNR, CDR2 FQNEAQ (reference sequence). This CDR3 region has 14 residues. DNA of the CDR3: TGTGCCAGCAGCCCGGGGGACGGCAATCAGCCCCAGCATTTT. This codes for CASSPGDGNQPQHF.

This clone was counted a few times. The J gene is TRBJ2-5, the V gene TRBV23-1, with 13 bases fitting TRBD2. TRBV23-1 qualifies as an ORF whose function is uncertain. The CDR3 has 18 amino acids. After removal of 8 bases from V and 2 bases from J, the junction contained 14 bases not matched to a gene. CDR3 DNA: TGCGCCAGCGGGGGGGACGTAGGGACTAGCGGGATACAAGAGACCCAGTACTTC. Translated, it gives CASGGDVGTSGIQETQYF.